The clone carrying this T cell receptor beta chain was observed a few times. Its target is not known. Expressed TCRB transcripts were sequenced because the entire RNA isolate underwent reverse transcription. Assay used: immunoSEQ multiplex PCR; TCRdb lists only in-frame clones, some missing. The profile shows some 150,000 clones, about 12% of them singletons. The data derive from a study of beta chain features in type 1 diabetes. Broader study findings: All four CD4+ subsets of Type 1 diabetes patients contained TCRB CDR3s that were moderately but significantly shorter.

The clonotype was recovered from a man younger than 30 with type 1 diabetes. What was sequenced was central memory CD4+ T cells from blood.

The CDR3 here is CAWSRAGAFTDTQYF. The CDR3 DNA reads as TGTGCCTGGAGTAGGGCAGGGGCTTTTACAGATACGCAGTATTTT. The chain uses TRBV30 and TRBJ2-3; possible D gene TRBD1, 6 bases. There are 15 residues in the CDR3. V was trimmed by 2 bases and J by 3 bases, leaving 15 bases between them. CDR1 is GTSNPN, CDR2 SVGIG, per germline (reference sequence).